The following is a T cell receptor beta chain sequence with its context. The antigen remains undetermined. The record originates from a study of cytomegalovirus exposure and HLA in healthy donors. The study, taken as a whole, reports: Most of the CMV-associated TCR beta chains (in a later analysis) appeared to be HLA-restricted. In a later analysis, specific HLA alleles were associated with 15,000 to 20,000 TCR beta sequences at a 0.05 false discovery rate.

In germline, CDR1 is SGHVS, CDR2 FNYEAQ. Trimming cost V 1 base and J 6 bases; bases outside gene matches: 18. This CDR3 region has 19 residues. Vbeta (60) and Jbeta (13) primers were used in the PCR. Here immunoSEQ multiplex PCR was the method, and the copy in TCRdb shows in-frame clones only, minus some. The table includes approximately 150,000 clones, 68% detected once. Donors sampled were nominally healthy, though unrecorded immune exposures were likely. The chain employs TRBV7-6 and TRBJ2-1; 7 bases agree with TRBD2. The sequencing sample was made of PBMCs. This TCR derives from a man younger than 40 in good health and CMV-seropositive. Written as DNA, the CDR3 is TGTGCCAGCAGCTTAGAGGCGGGAGTAGTGATGGGGTGGTTCAATGAGCAGTTCTTC. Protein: CASSLEAGVVMGWFNEQFF.